Below, 19 T cell receptor beta chains from the same sample are listed, as sequenced in a study of shared clonotypes between healthy human individuals. TCRdb keeps only in-frame clones here, not all; method: immunoSEQ multiplex PCR. Here the sample spans about 1 million clones, around 75% being singletons. Sequencing input: memory CD4+ T cells sorted from blood. Subset indicated: CD45RA-negative fraction. These receptors all come from a man between 18 and 29 years old in good health.

This clone has a single count. This sequence joins TRBV29-1 and TRBJ2-2; D ambiguous. The V gene's germline CDR1 is SQVTM and CDR2 ANQGSEA. Between the trimmed V and J ends, which lost 3 bases and 1 base, there was a span of 6 bases. CDR3 length: 13 amino acids. This CDR3 is CSVDLRNTGELFF. CDR3 DNA: TGCAGCGTTGATCTGAGGAACACCGGGGAGCTGTTTTTT.

This rearrangement joins TRBV7-6 to TRBJ2-7; D unresolved. Germline-derived CDR1 and CDR2 are SGHVS and FNYEAQ. The CDR3 has 13 residues. Trimming removed 1 base from V and 2 bases from J, with 6 bases in between. The CDR3 region is CASSLDKTYEQYF. CDR3 DNA sequence: TGTGCCAGCAGCTTAGACAAAACCTACGAGCAGTACTTC.

This clone was detected only once. J is TRBJ2-3 and V is TRBV7-9; unclear D gene. V lost 3 bases to trimming and J lost 4 bases, with 5 bases between them. The CDR3 is 12 amino acids. Looked up from germline, CDR1 is SEHNR and CDR2 is FQNEAQ (reference sequence). In DNA form, the CDR3 reads TGTGCCAGCAGCTTTACCGCAGATACGCAGTATTTT. As protein: CASSFTADTQYF.

The rearrangement links TRBV7-6 to TRBJ1-3; no clear D. The germline CDR1 and CDR2 sequences are SGHVS and FNYEAQ. This CDR3 is built from 15 residues. Trimming removed 3 bases at V and 4 bases at J, with 13 bases between. The CDR3 reads CASSLSQWAGNTIYF. DNA for the CDR3: TGTGCCAGCAGCTTGTCACAGTGGGCCGGAAACACCATATATTTT.

The genes are TRBV30 and TRBJ2-2; D tentatively fits TRBD1 or TRBD2 (6 bases each). Germline V gives CDR1 GTSNPN, CDR2 SVGIG (reference sequence). This CDR3 has 14 amino acids. Trimming left V 7 bases short and J 5 bases short, with 17 bases between. CDR3 sequence: CASAPGAGTGELFF. The CDR3 DNA is TGTGCCTCAGCCCCGGGGGCCGGGACCGGGGAGCTGTTTTTT.

This rearrangement joins TRBV11-2 to TRBJ1-1; no definite D call. Germline V gene lookup returns CDR1 SGHAT and CDR2 FQNNGV. The CDR3 is made up of 14 amino acids. Trimming cost V 2 bases and J 6 bases, with 13 bases left between them. The CDR3 DNA sequence: TGTGCCAGCAGCTTATTTAAGTCGGGGTCTGAAGCTTTCTTT. It translates to CASSLFKSGSEAFF.

This chain links TRBV7-9 with TRBJ1-1; D uncertain. This CDR3 has 14 amino acids. The V end lost 5 bases, the J end lost 6 bases, and 16 bases lay between the germline ends. Per germline, CDR1 SEHNR and CDR2 FQNEAQ (reference sequence). The CDR3 sequence is CASSPVVQSPEAFF. The CDR3 DNA follows: TGTGCCAGCAGCCCCGTCGTGCAGTCCCCTGAAGCTTTCTTT.

The V and J genes are TRBV9 and TRBJ2-2; D possibly corresponds to TRBD2 (7 bases). Trimming stripped 3 bases from V and 1 base from J, with 16 bases between. The CDR3 contains 17 residues. Germline assignment: CDR1 SGDLS and CDR2 YYNGEE. DNA of the CDR3: TGTGCCAGCAGCGGACGGGGCGGGGGCGAGAACACCGGGGAGCTGTTTTTT. It codes for CASSGRGGGENTGELFF.

The table lists this clone with a few counts. The gene calls are TRBV6-8 and TRBJ1-4; D is undetermined. V was shortened by 8 bases and J by 8 bases, with 12 bases between the two germline ends. Per germline, CDR1 MNHGY and CDR2 SAAAGT. This CDR3 has 12 amino acids. CDR3 in amino acids: CASRIFKEKLFF. The CDR3 bases are TGTGCCAGCCGCATCTTTAAAGAAAAACTGTTTTTT.

The chain joins TRBV5-6 to TRBJ2-5; possible D gene TRBD1, 5 bases. This CDR3 has 14 residues. Germline CDR1 reads SGHDT; CDR2 reads YYEEEE. V lost 8 bases and J 7 bases, leaving 21 bases between the germline ends. In nucleotides, the CDR3 is TGTGCCAGTCAACCAACAGGTAGCCAGGGGACCCAGTACTTC. Amino acid sequence: CASQPTGSQGTQYF.

The chain is built from TRBV25-1 and TRBJ2-7; the D is unclear. V gave up 5 bases and J gave up 4 bases, with 12 bases separating them. CDR1 and CDR2 (germline): MGHDK, SYGVNS. CDR3 length: 13 amino acids. The CDR3 DNA follows: TGTGCCAGCAGTTTTCCTGGTCGGTACGAGCAGTACTTC. Translation gives CASSFPGRYEQYF.

V gene TRBV9 combines with J gene TRBJ2-7, with TRBD2 matching 8 bases. V gave up 4 bases and J gave up 0 bases; unmatched junction bases: 3. The CDR3 extends over 14 amino acids. The germline V gene has CDR1 SGDLS and CDR2 YYNGEE. This chain's CDR3 is CASSPTSDSYEQYF. In DNA form, the CDR3 reads TGTGCCAGCAGCCCGACTAGCGACTCCTACGAGCAGTACTTC.

The chain carries TRBV2 and TRBJ1-1, with D perhaps matching TRBD1 (5 bases). V lost 2 bases, J lost 3 bases, and 10 bases lay in between. Germline CDR1 reads SNHLY; CDR2 reads FYNNEI. The CDR3 runs 14 residues. The CDR3 DNA reads TGTGCCAGCAGTGAATGGGACGGTTACACTGAAGCTTTCTTT. This codes for CASSEWDGYTEAFF.

This rearrangement joins TRBV6-5 to TRBJ1-5; no reliable D call. Germline CDR1 MNHEY, CDR2 SVGAGI. V was shortened by 0 bases and J by 3 bases, with 3 bases between the two germline ends. This CDR3 region has 13 residues. The CDR3 sequence is CASSYSTNQPQHF. The DNA for the CDR3 is TGTGCCAGCAGTTACTCCACCAATCAGCCCCAGCATTTT.

The chain links TRBV6-1 to TRBJ1-5, with D unclear. V lost 11 bases and J 3 bases, leaving 14 bases between the germline ends. There are 13 residues in the CDR3. The germline V gene has CDR1 MNHNS and CDR2 SASEGT. The CDR3, as DNA: TGTGCCGCCCAAGAGGGATTCAATCAGCCCCAGCATTTT. Its translation is CAAQEGFNQPQHF.

The gene calls are TRBV7-2 and TRBJ2-1; 8 bases line up with TRBD2. Trimming removed 1 base from V and 6 bases from J; junction bases left unmatched: 8. This CDR3 is built from 16 residues. Germline V gene sequence: CDR1 SGHTA, CDR2 FQGNSA. The CDR3 nucleotides read TGTGCCAGCAGCTTAGTTCCCGCGGGGGGATTCAATGAGCAGTTCTTC. It codes for CASSLVPAGGFNEQFF.

The gene calls are TRBV4-1 and TRBJ1-2; D possibly corresponds to TRBD1 (5 bases). Trimming cost V 1 base and J 0 bases, with 15 bases left between them. There are 17 residues in the CDR3. Germline V gene data show CDR1 as MGHRA and CDR2 as YSYEKL. The CDR3 is CASSQAPPGATNYGYTF. Here the CDR3 DNA reads TGCGCCAGCAGCCAAGCCCCCCCCGGGGCAACTAACTATGGCTACACCTTC.

Here the CDR3 reads CASSIQGALSLNTEAFF. The CDR3 DNA reads as TGTGCCAGTAGTATTCAGGGGGCCCTCTCTCTGAACACTGAAGCTTTCTTT. The chain uses TRBV19 and TRBJ1-1; TRBD1 agrees at 8 bases. The CDR3 totals 17 residues. Germline V gene data show CDR1 as LNHDA and CDR2 as SQIVND (reference sequence). The V and J ends lost 3 bases and 0 bases, in that order; junction bases with no gene match: 9.

V gene TRBV7-8 combines with J gene TRBJ1-1; 8 nucleotides agree with TRBD1. This CDR3 has 13 residues. The V gene end was trimmed by 6 bases and the J gene end by 2 bases; junction bases not matched to a gene: 2. Germline CDR1 reads SGHVS; CDR2 reads FQNEAQ. CDR3 amino acids: CASRGQANTEAFF. The CDR3 bases are TGTGCCAGCAGGGGACAGGCCAACACTGAAGCTTTCTTT.